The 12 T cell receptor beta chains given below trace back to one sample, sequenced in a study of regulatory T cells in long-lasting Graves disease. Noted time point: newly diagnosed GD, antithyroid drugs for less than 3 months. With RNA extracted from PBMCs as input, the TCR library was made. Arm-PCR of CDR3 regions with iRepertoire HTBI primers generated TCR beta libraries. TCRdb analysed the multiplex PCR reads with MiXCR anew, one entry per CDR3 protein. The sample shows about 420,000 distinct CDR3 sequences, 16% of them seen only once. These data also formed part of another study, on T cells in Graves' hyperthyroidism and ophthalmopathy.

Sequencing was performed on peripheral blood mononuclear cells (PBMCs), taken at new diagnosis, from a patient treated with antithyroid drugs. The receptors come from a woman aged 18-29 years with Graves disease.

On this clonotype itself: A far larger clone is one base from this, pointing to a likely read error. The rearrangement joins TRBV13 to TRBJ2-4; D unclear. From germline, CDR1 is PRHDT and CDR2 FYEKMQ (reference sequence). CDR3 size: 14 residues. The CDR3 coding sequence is TGTGCCGGCAGTTTCGTGGGTGGCAAAAACATTCAGTACTTC. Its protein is CAGSFVGGKNIQYF. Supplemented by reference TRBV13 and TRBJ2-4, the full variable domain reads AAGVIQSPRHLIKEKRETATLKCYPIPRHDTVYWYQQGPGQDPQFLISFYEKMQSDKGSIPDRFSAQQFSDYHSELNMSSLELGDSALYFCAGSFVGGKNIQYFGAGTRLSVL.

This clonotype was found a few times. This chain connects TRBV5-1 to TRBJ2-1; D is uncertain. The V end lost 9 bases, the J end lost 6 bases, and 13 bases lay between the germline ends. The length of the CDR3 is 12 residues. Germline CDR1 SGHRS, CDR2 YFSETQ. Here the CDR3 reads CATSDHRNEQFF. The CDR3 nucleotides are TGCGCCACTTCGGACCACCGCAATGAGCAGTTCTTC.

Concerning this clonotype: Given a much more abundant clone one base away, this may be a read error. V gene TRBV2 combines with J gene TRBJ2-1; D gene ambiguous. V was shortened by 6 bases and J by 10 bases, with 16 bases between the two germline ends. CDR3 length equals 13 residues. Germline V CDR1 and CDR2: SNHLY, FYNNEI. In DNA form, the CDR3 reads TGTGCCAGCAGGTTGCAGGTTCCTCACGAGCAGTTCTTC. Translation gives CASRLQVPHEQFF.

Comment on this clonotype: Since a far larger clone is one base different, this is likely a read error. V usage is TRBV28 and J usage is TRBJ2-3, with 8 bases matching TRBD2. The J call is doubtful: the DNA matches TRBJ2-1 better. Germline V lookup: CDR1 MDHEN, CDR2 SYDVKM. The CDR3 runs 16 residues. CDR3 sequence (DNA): TGTGCCAGCAGTTTTGTGACGGGAGGGCCCTGCAATGAGCAGTTCTTC. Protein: CASSFVTGGPCNEQFF.

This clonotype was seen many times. The CDR3 DNA reads as TGTGCCAGCAGGCCCCGATTCTTCCAAGAGACCCAGTACTTC. Translating it yields CASRPRFFQETQYF. This sequence joins TRBV28 and TRBJ2-5; D is unresolved. The CDR3 covers 14 residues. Germline V lookup: CDR1 MDHEN, CDR2 SYDVKM. Trimming removed 6 bases at V and 1 base at J, with 12 bases between.

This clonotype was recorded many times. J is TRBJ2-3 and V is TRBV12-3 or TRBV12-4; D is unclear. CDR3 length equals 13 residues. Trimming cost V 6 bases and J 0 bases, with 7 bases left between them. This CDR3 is CASRLPSTDTQYF. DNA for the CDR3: TGTGCCAGCAGATTACCAAGCACAGATACGCAGTATTTT.

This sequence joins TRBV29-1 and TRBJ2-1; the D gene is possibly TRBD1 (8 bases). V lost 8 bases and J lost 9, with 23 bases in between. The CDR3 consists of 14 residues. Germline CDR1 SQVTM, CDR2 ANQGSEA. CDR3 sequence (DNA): TGCAGCTCGACCACAGGGGGGGCCCTGGGTGAGCAGTTCTTC. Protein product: CSSTTGGALGEQFF.

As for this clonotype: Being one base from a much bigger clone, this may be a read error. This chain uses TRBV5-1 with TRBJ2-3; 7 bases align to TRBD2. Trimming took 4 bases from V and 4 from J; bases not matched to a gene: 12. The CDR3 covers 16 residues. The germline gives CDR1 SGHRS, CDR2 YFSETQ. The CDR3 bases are TGCGCCAGCAGCGGGGGACTAATGGCTGGCTCAGATACGCAGTATTTT. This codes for CASSGGLMAGSDTQYF.

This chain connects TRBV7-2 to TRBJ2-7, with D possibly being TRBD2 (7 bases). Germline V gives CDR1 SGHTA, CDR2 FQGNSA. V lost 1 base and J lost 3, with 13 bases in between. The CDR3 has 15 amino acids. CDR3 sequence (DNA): TGTGCCAGCAGCTTAGACGGGGGCGGGAGCTACGAGCAGTACTTC. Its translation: CASSLDGGGSYEQYF.

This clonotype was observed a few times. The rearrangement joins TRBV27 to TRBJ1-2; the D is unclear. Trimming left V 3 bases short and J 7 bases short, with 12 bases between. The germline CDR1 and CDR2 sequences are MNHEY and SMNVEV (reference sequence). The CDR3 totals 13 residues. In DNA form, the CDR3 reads TGTGCCAGCAGTTTTACGGTCCGCTCTGGCTACACCTTC. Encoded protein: CASSFTVRSGYTF.

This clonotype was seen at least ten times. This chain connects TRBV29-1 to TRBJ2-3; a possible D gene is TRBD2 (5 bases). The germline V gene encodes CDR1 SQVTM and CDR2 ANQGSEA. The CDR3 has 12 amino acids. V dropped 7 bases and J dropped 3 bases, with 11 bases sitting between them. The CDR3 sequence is CSAQSGTDTQYF. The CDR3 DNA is TGCAGCGCCCAAAGCGGTACAGATACGCAGTATTTT.

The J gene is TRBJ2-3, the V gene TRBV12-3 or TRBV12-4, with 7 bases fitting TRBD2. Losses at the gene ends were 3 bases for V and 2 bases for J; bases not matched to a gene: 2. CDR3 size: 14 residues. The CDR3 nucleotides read TGTGCCAGCAGTTTGAGCGGGGCCACAGATACGCAGTATTTT. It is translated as CASSLSGATDTQYF.